The following is a TCR beta chain sequence with its context. Germline loops: CDR1 LNHDA, CDR2 SQIVND (reference sequence). The CDR3 runs 17 residues. Trimming removed 0 bases from V and 0 bases from J, with 12 bases in between. The data derive from a study of blood T cell repertoires in COVID-19. Across the whole study: Material from acute and convalescent COVID-19 was sourced from the United States, Italy and Spain. T cells, B-cell-depleted T cells, or PBMCs provided the cDNA or gDNA that served as material.

Per the study methods: It was from reference gene primer amplification that nucleated cell counts were estimated. Measured with immunoSEQ multiplex PCR; TCRdb has only the in-frame clones, and not every one. V, J and clone size are those of that table, while D and trimming were read from the DNA. The sample shows 450,000 to 500,000 clones, 70% to 90% of them seen only once. The sequencing sample was made of peripheral blood. This TCR derives from a human donor in a cohort sampled during active COVID-19. V gene TRBV19 combines with J gene TRBJ1-5; D gene uncertain. The CDR3 sequence is CASSIDHTEYSNQPQHF. In DNA, the CDR3 is TGTGCCAGTAGTATAGATCACACAGAGTATAGCAATCAGCCCCAGCATTTT.